The 16 T cell receptor beta chains below all came from one sample that was sequenced in a study of PD-1 blockade in classical Hodgkin lymphoma. Assay: immunoSEQ multiplex PCR; the TCRdb copy retains only in-frame clones and omits some. This sample carries some 96,000 clones, roughly 89% of them seen once, and the ten largest clones take less than 3.5%. Relapse was seen in all patients after autologous stem cell transplantation, and brentuximab vedotin exposure was variable. Sequencing used peripheral blood mononuclear cells (PBMCs), obtained at baseline. All receptors come from a human donor with classical Hodgkin lymphoma.

A word on this clone: The same CDR3 can be traced to other DNA sequences in this sample. CDR3 sequence (DNA): TGCGCCAGCAGCTTGGAGGGCAGCTCCTACGAGCAGTACTTC. Amino acids: CASSLEGSSYEQYF. This chain uses TRBV5-1 with TRBJ2-7, with D uncertain. The V and J ends lost 0 bases and 0 bases respectively, with 7 bases between them. The CDR3 totals 14 residues. Per the germline V gene, CDR1 is SGHRS and CDR2 is YFSETQ. Using reference TRBV5-1 and TRBJ2-7 for the parts outside the CDR3, the full variable domain is KAGVTQTPRYLIKTRGQQVTLSCSPISGHRSVSWYQQTPGQGLQFLFEYFSETQRNKGNFPGRFSGRQFSNSRSEMNVSTLELGDSALYLCASSLEGSSYEQYFGPGTRLTVT.

V is TRBV19 and J is TRBJ1-1; 7 bases map to TRBD1. The germline V gene encodes CDR1 LNHDA and CDR2 SQIVND (reference sequence). V was pared by 3 bases and J by 7 bases, with 11 bases of the junction left unmatched. The CDR3 runs to 15 residues. The CDR3 nucleotides read TGTGCCAGTAGTATTTCGGGGGCAGGGGGTTATGAAGCTTTCTTT. This gives the protein CASSISGAGGYEAFF.

The DNA for the CDR3 is TGTGCCAGCAGTGAAGCGAACAGGGGGTATGGCTACACCTTC. Translation gives CASSEANRGYGYTF. J is TRBJ1-2 and V is TRBV6-1; 8 bases match TRBD1. Germline V gene lookup returns CDR1 MNHNS and CDR2 SASEGT. The length of the CDR3 is 14 residues. V lost 0 bases, J lost 5 bases, and 2 bases stayed unmatched.

The V and J genes are TRBV30 and TRBJ2-7; D gene ambiguous. V lost 0 bases, J lost 2 bases, and 8 bases lay in between. The CDR3 contains 13 residues. Germline loops: CDR1 GTSNPN, CDR2 SVGIG (reference sequence). Written as DNA, the CDR3 is TGTGCCTGGAGTGTACCATTTACCTACGAGCAGTACTTC. This translates into CAWSVPFTYEQYF. The variable domain in full, with the rest retrieved from reference TRBV30 and TRBJ2-7, is SQTIHQWPATLVQPVGSPLSLECTVEGTSNPNLYWYRQAAGRGLQLLFYSVGIGQISSEVPQNLSASRPQDRQFILSSKKLLLSDSGFYLCAWSVPFTYEQYFGPGTRLTVT.

The chain joins TRBV6-1 to TRBJ1-5; D remains ambiguous. With 5 bases removed from V and 4 bases from J, the gap between germline ends came to 9 bases. Germline-derived CDR1 and CDR2 are MNHNS and SASEGT. This CDR3 has 13 residues. The CDR3 DNA is TGTGCCAGCAGTACTTTACTGAATCAGCCCCAGCATTTT. The encoded protein is CASSTLLNQPQHF.

This chain links TRBV5-1 with TRBJ2-7; no reliable D call. The CDR3 sequence is 14 residues long. V was shortened by 0 bases and J by 7 bases, with 14 bases between the two germline ends. Germline V lookup: CDR1 SGHRS, CDR2 YFSETQ. The CDR3 sequence is CASSLDHGVIEQYF. The CDR3, as DNA: TGCGCCAGCAGCTTGGATCATGGCGTGATTGAGCAGTACTTC.

V and J are TRBV21-1 and TRBJ1-1. TRBV21-1 is reported as a pseudogene. CDR3 length: 13 residues. Here the CDR3 reads CASSKWRNTEAFF. CDR3 bases: TGTGCCAGCAGCAAATGGCGCAACACTGAAGCTTTCTTT.

The CDR3 DNA sequence: TGTGCCAGCAACAGCCGAGGGAGGAACTATGGCTACACCTTC. Translating gives CASNSRGRNYGYTF. V gene TRBV9 combines with J gene TRBJ1-2; D is uncertain. Germline lookup yields CDR1 SGDLS and CDR2 YYNGEE. The CDR3 runs to 14 residues. The V and J ends lost 6 bases and 2 bases respectively, with 14 bases between them.

The table lists this clone with a few counts. This chain uses TRBV4-2 with TRBJ1-1; a possible D gene is TRBD1 (5 bases). This CDR3 spans 15 amino acids. Germline CDR1 LGHNA, CDR2 YNFKEQ. The V end lost 1 base, the J end lost 7 bases, and 16 bases lay between the germline ends. This CDR3 reads CASSQVPIGQDEAFF. CDR3 sequence (DNA): TGTGCCAGCAGCCAAGTCCCGATAGGACAAGATGAAGCTTTCTTT.

V gene TRBV6-5 combines with J gene TRBJ2-7, with 8 bases matching TRBD2. In germline, CDR1 is MNHEY, CDR2 SVGAGI. The CDR3 sequence is 15 residues long. After removal of 0 bases from V and 6 bases from J, the junction contained 7 bases not matched to a gene. The CDR3 here is CASSYSTGTSVEQYF. The CDR3, as DNA: TGTGCCAGCAGTTACTCGACCGGGACTAGTGTCGAGCAGTACTTC.

Sample share makes this clone medium-sized (0.01 to 0.1%). This chain links TRBV28 with TRBJ1-2, with 7 bases matching TRBD1. Germline trimming cut 4 bases from V and 4 bases from J; bases unmatched to any gene: 6. Germline V lookup: CDR1 MDHEN, CDR2 SYDVKM. The CDR3 runs 14 residues. CDR3 sequence reads: CASSSRGLVYGYTF. The CDR3 DNA reads TGTGCCAGCAGTTCGAGGGGGCTCGTCTATGGCTACACCTTC.

The chain carries TRBV19 and TRBJ2-1, with D perhaps TRBD1 or TRBD2 (5 bases each). The CDR3 spans 15 residues. Germline V lookup: CDR1 LNHDA, CDR2 SQIVND (reference sequence). The V gene lost 2 bases and the J gene lost 0 bases, with 8 bases spanning the gap. CDR3 bases: TGTGCCAGTAGTATACCGGGGCGCTCCTACAATGAGCAGTTCTTC. Protein product: CASSIPGRSYNEQFF. Full variable domain (rest looked up from reference TRBV19 and TRBJ2-1): DGGITQSPKYLFRKEGQNVTLSCEQNLNHDAMYWYRQDPGQGLRLIYYSQIVNDFQKGDIAEGYSVSREKKESFPLTVTSAQKNPTAFYLCASSIPGRSYNEQFFGPGTRLTVL.

The J gene is TRBJ2-7, the V gene TRBV11-2; 7 nucleotides align to TRBD2. After removal of 1 base from V and 5 bases from J, the junction contained 8 bases not matched to a gene. The CDR3 spans 15 residues. CDR1 SGHAT and CDR2 FQNNGV come from the germline V gene. The CDR3 loop reads CASSLVVAGIDEQYF. CDR3 nucleotides: TGTGCCAGCAGCTTAGTAGTAGCGGGTATAGACGAGCAGTACTTC.

The chain employs TRBV27 and TRBJ2-2; tentatively, D is TRBD1 (6 bases). CDR1 MNHEY and CDR2 SMNVEV come from the germline V gene (reference sequence). V lost 2 bases and J lost 4, with 8 bases in between. This CDR3 is built from 14 residues. CDR3 amino acids: CASSLSRGTGELFF. DNA for the CDR3: TGTGCCAGCAGTTTAAGCAGGGGCACCGGGGAGCTGTTTTTT.

This clone was seen a handful of times. The chain couples TRBV6-1 to TRBJ1-1, with D hard to call. CDR1 and CDR2 from the germline V gene are MNHNS and SASEGT. The CDR3 contains 14 residues. V was trimmed by 10 bases and J by 1 base, leaving 16 bases between them. CDR3 nucleotides: TGTGCCACCCGTATCGGGGTGAAGAACACTGAAGCTTTCTTT. This sequence encodes CATRIGVKNTEAFF.

The V gene is TRBV9, the J gene TRBJ2-3; possibly TRBD2 for D (6 bases). V was cut by 3 bases and J by 4 bases, with 12 bases left in between. In germline, CDR1 is SGDLS, CDR2 YYNGEE. CDR3 length equals 14 residues. The CDR3 sequence is CASSGRGGADTQYF. The CDR3 bases are TGTGCCAGCAGCGGGAGGGGCGGCGCAGATACGCAGTATTTT. The entire variable domain, with the rest obtained from reference TRBV9 and TRBJ2-3, is as follows: DSGVTQTPKHLITATGQRVTLRCSPRSGDLSVYWYQQSLDQGLQFLIQYYNGEERAKGNILERFSAQQFPDLHSELNLSSLELGDSALYFCASSGRGGADTQYFGPGTRLTVL.